These 2 T cell receptor beta chains were sequenced from one sample in a study of shared clonotypes between healthy human individuals. Libraries were prepared by immunoSEQ multiplex PCR; TCRdb keeps only in-frame clonotypes and omits some of them. The sample lists around 1,100,000 clones, around three quarters occurring once. The sample was memory CD4+ T cells from PBMCs. Documented subset: CD45RA-negative fraction. These receptor sequences come from a man between 18 and 29 years old in good health. Some clones in this sample may be carry-over from other donors' samples.

This chain's CDR3 is CASSLDLAESYEQYF. Here the CDR3 DNA reads TGTGCCAGCAGCTTAGACTTAGCGGAATCCTACGAGCAGTACTTC. The chain carries TRBV7-2 and TRBJ2-7, with a tentative D call TRBD2 (6 bases). In germline, CDR1 is SGHTA, CDR2 FQGNSA. Between the trimmed V and J ends, which lost 1 base and 1 base, there was a span of 11 bases. This CDR3 spans 15 amino acids.

The V and J genes are TRBV5-4 and TRBJ2-2; TRBD1 or TRBD2 may be the D gene (6 bases each). Trimming pared 3 bases from V and 4 bases from J, leaving 19 bases between. Germline CDR1 SGHNT, CDR2 YYREEE (reference sequence). This CDR3 comprises 17 residues. This CDR3 reads CASSYHARGGGTGELFF. In nucleotides, the CDR3 is TGTGCCAGCAGCTACCATGCCCGAGGGGGAGGCACCGGGGAGCTGTTTTTT.